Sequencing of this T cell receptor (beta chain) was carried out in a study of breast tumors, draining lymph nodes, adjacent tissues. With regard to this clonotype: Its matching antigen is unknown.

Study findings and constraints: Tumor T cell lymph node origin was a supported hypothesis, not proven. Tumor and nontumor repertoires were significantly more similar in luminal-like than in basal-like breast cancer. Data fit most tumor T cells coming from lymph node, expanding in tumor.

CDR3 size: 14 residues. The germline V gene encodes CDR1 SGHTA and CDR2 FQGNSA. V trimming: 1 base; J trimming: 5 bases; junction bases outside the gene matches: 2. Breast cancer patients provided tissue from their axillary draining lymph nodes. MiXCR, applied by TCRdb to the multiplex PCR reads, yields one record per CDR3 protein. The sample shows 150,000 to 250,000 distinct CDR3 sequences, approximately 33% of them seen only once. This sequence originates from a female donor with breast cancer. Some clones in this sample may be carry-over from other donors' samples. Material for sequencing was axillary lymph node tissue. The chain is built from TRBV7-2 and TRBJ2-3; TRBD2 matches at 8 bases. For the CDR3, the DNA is TGTGCCAGCAGCTTAGTCGGGAGGGAAGATACGCAGTATTTT. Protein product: CASSLVGREDTQYF.